This passage covers 9 T cell receptor beta chains from one sample sequenced in a study of T cell responses to AZD1222 COVID-19 vaccine. Profiled with immunoSEQ multiplex PCR; TCRdb holds only in-frame clones, not every one. Of roughly 150,000 clones detected, just over 90% appear once; the ten largest clones hold roughly 1.2%. This material consisted of peripheral blood, taken 28 days after the second AZD1222 dose. Every receptor here comes from an adult who received the AZD1222 COVID-19 vaccine.

V and J are TRBV25-1 and TRBJ2-1, with 8 bases fitting TRBD1. The CDR3 runs to 15 residues. V was clipped by 5 bases and J by 2 bases; unmatched bases: 5. CDR1 is MGHDK, CDR2 SYGVNS, per germline. DNA of the CDR3: TGTGCCAGCAGTCCCGGGGGACAGGCCTACAATGAGCAGTTCTTC. Translation gives CASSPGGQAYNEQFF.

This clone came up once. This sequence joins TRBV3-1 (or the pseudogene TRBV3-2) and TRBJ2-3; D ambiguous. CDR1 and CDR2 from the germline V gene are LGHDT and YNNKEL (reference sequence). Trimming cost V 2 bases and J 7 bases, with 4 bases left between them. The CDR3 contains 11 residues. The CDR3 nucleotides read TGTGCCAGCAGCCAACTTTATACGCAGTATTTT. It is translated as CASSQLYTQYF.

The CDR3 protein is CASSFRGMGGYTF. The CDR3, as DNA: TGTGCCAGCAGTTTTAGGGGGATGGGCGGCTACACCTTC. The gene calls are TRBV28 and TRBJ1-2; D possibly corresponds to TRBD1 (6 bases). The CDR3 loop spans 13 amino acids. Germline V CDR1 and CDR2: MDHEN, SYDVKM. V gave up 3 bases and J gave up 8 bases, with 13 bases separating them.

The chain recombines TRBV28 with TRBJ1-5; 7 nucleotides align to TRBD1. The CDR3 covers 15 residues. Germline trimming cut 4 bases from V and 4 bases from J; bases unmatched to any gene: 7. Looked up from germline, CDR1 is MDHEN and CDR2 is SYDVKM. CDR3 bases: TGTGCCAGCAGTTACACCCACAGGGGAAATCAGCCCCAGCATTTT. Protein product: CASSYTHRGNQPQHF. Drawing the rest from reference TRBV28 and TRBJ1-5, the complete variable domain is DVKVTQSSRYLVKRTGEKVFLECVQDMDHENMFWYRQDPGLGLRLIYFSYDVKMKEKGDIPEGYSVSREKKERFSLILESASTNQTSMYLCASSYTHRGNQPQHFGDGTRLSIL.

The chain joins TRBV29-1 to TRBJ1-1; D is uncertain. Germline V CDR1 and CDR2: SQVTM, ANQGSEA. V was clipped by 4 bases and J by 1 base, with 10 bases between them. This CDR3 has 13 residues. In DNA form, the CDR3 reads TGCAGCGTTGCACAACTGGCGAACACTGAAGCTTTCTTT. Protein product: CSVAQLANTEAFF.

The chain uses TRBV7-8 and TRBJ1-5; D is perhaps TRBD1 (6 bases). The V and J ends lost 1 base and 3 bases respectively, with 13 bases between them. The CDR3 runs 16 residues. The V gene's germline CDR1 is SGHVS and CDR2 FQNEAQ. CDR3 sequence reads: CASSLGGGADNQPQHF. Written as DNA, the CDR3 is TGTGCCAGCAGCTTAGGGGGGGGCGCGGACAATCAGCCCCAGCATTTT.

The V gene is TRBV27, the J gene TRBJ1-2, with 8 bases that match TRBD1. V shed 6 bases and J 8 bases; nucleotides not matched to a gene: 8. This CDR3 is built from 13 residues. The germline CDR1 and CDR2 sequences are MNHEY and SMNVEV (reference sequence). The CDR3 bases are TGTGCCAGCAGCGAGGACAGGGCGAGAGGCTACACCTTC. Translated: CASSEDRARGYTF.

This clone appeared a few times. The chain employs TRBV11-3 and TRBJ1-3; D ambiguous. The CDR3 has 13 amino acids. V was shortened by 0 bases and J by 3 bases, with 3 bases between the two germline ends. The germline V gene has CDR1 SGHNT and CDR2 YENEEA. CDR3 DNA: TGTGCCAGCAGCTTAGACCATGGAAACACCATATATTTT. Translating it yields CASSLDHGNTIYF.

The rearrangement links TRBV6-6 to TRBJ1-3, with 7 bases aligning to TRBD1. V dropped 6 bases and J dropped 9; count of bases not matched to a gene: 14. The CDR3 is made up of 15 amino acids. CDR1 MNHNY and CDR2 SVGAGI come from the germline V gene (reference sequence). The CDR3: CASSYQEGAQGTIYF. The CDR3 coding sequence is TGTGCCAGCAGCTACCAAGAGGGGGCCCAGGGCACCATATATTTT.